The TCR beta chain described here comes from a study of the immune and genomic landscape of osteosarcoma (dated by TCRdb to 2020 to 2021). Regarding the complete study: The overall cohort comprised under 55 pediatric and adult patients with high-grade osteosarcoma, with a median age at diagnosis of roughly 25 years (range about 5-81). A few patients contributed two samples from the same tumor site. To define immunogenic potential, the study profiled osteosarcoma specimens using whole genome, RNA and T-cell receptor sequencing along with immunohistochemistry and reverse phase protein arrays. In the overall cohort, around three fifths of patients were male, and approximately 80% had localized disease at diagnosis. The goal of the study was to explain why immune checkpoint inhibitors show limited clinical activity in osteosarcoma. To characterize the osteosarcoma immunogenomic landscape, TCR sequencing results were integrated with transcriptome, protein array and immunostaining data. Poor-risk disease was overrepresented in the cohort, as 73% of patients had an unfavorable pathologic response to standard therapy and 67% had died. Findings and caveats that apply to the study as a whole: In five cases, a single hyperexpanded clone dominated the repertoire, and each of these five cases had fewer than 100 T-cell clonotypes. Rather than matched normal tissue, external data from normal skin and healthy peripheral blood provided the clonality benchmarks. Productive TCR clonality was found to be low overall, with an average of 0.09 and a maximum of 0.3, which suggested limited T-cell clonal expansion. Alongside the frozen tumor specimens, matched blood was collected from only a couple of patients. Although TCR productive clonality was higher in the immune-hot C3 cluster than in the cold C1 cluster, TCR productive clonality was still low overall. Because osteosarcoma is rare and all possible samples were collected, sample size was not determined by any statistical method.

The tumors sampled were post-treatment primary, local recurrence and metastasis specimens taken from patients with a poor prognosis. A remark on this clone: This clone's antigen is unknown. Per-base quality was not reported, and no clone a single base away is much larger than it.

TCR beta chain CDR3 regions were immunosequenced with the ImmunoSEQ Assay (Adaptive Biotechnologies). The paper's processing steps were these. TCRB rearrangements, read counts, read proportions and gene usage were exported through the ImmunoSEQ Analyzer platform. T-cell clonality was calculated from productive rearrangements as 1 minus Pielou's evenness. Clonal space homeostasis binned clonotypes as rare, small, medium, large or hyperexpanded (0.01 to 1 of the repertoire). TCR productive clonality was compared across immune clusters C1, C2 and C3 using the Wilcoxon rank sum test. The clones in this table, taken by TCRdb from immuneACCESS, are in-frame only. Not every clone is retained; where verified, under half of the shortfall comes from an unresolved V gene, and the cause of the rest is unknown. V, J and clone size derive from that table, while D and trimming were established from the DNA sequence. This sample comprises about 5,100 clones, more than 60% of them detected only once. Roughly 6.2% of the sample belongs to the ten largest clones.

Based on the germline V gene (reference sequence), the CDR1 and CDR2 sequences are SEHNR and FQNEAQ. V sheds 5 bases and J sheds 4 bases, leaving 9 bases between their ends. The CDR3 measures 12 amino acids from cysteine to phenylalanine. Of the read, only the CDR3 DNA is kept; its 36 bases are in frame from base 1. The sequence derives from a human donor with osteosarcoma. Sequences were obtained from osteosarcoma tumor tissue from the lung. This chain is built from TRBV7-9 and TRBJ2-7; the D segment could be TRBD1, given 5 matching bases. The nucleotides are TGTGCCAGCAGCCTCACAGGTTACGAGCAGTACTTC. This encodes CASSLTGYEQYF.